Listed below are T cell receptor beta chains from one sample, sequenced in a study of shared clonotypes between healthy human individuals. Using immunoSEQ multiplex PCR, the repertoire was profiled, and TCRdb retains in-frame clones only, with some absent. The sample holds roughly 2.5 million clones, around 94% seen once. The sequenced material came from naive CD4+ T cells sorted from blood. Every receptor here comes from a man younger than 30 in good health. Both conserved end residues are part of each CDR3. D genes are given only for firm matches. Clone size is stated in some rows and not others, as once, few, many or a class when expanded.

clone_size: NA; d_call: NA; v_call: TRBV15; j_call: TRBJ1-4; cdr3_aa: CATSRDWGRDEKLFF; cdr3_nt: TGTGCCACCAGCAGAGATTGGGGTCGTGATGAAAAACTGTTTTTT
clone_size: NA; d_call: NA; v_call: TRBV5-1; j_call: TRBJ2-5; cdr3_aa: CASSLAGGPGQETQYF; cdr3_nt: TGCGCCAGCAGCTTGGCCGGGGGGCCGGGGCAAGAGACCCAGTACTTC
clone_size: NA; d_call: TRBD1; v_call: TRBV10-3; j_call: TRBJ2-2; cdr3_aa: CAISGGDRGGNTGELFF; cdr3_nt: TGTGCCATCAGTGGAGGCGACAGGGGTGGCAACACCGGGGAGCTGTTTTTT
clone_size: NA; d_call: NA; v_call: TRBV11-2; j_call: TRBJ1-2; cdr3_aa: CASSLAQTENYGYTF; cdr3_nt: TGTGCCAGCAGCTTAGCCCAGACGGAAAACTATGGCTACACCTTC
clone_size: NA; d_call: TRBD2; v_call: TRBV18; j_call: TRBJ2-1; cdr3_aa: CASSLGLAGLYNEQFF; cdr3_nt: TGTGCCAGCTCGCTCGGACTAGCGGGACTCTACAATGAGCAGTTCTTC
clone_size: NA; d_call: NA; v_call: TRBV21-1; j_call: TRBJ1-2; cdr3_aa: CASSKFEYYGYTF; cdr3_nt: TGTGCCAGCAGCAAATTTGAGTACTATGGCTACACCTTC
clone_size: NA; d_call: NA; v_call: TRBV7-2; j_call: TRBJ2-7; cdr3_aa: CASSPGHPYEQYF; cdr3_nt: TGTGCCAGCAGCCCAGGGCACCCCTACGAGCAGTACTTC
clone_size: NA; d_call: TRBD1; v_call: TRBV18; j_call: TRBJ1-3; cdr3_aa: CASSPREAQGNGNTIYF; cdr3_nt: TGTGCCAGCTCACCGCGGGAAGCACAGGGGAATGGAAACACCATATATTTT
clone_size: NA; d_call: NA; v_call: TRBV30; j_call: TRBJ1-6; cdr3_aa: CAWSVAPWGSYNSPLHF; cdr3_nt: TGTGCCTGGAGTGTTGCCCCCTGGGGCTCCTATAATTCACCCCTCCACTTT
clone_size: NA; d_call: TRBD1; v_call: TRBV5-8; j_call: TRBJ2-7; cdr3_aa: CASRGQAYEQYF; cdr3_nt: TGTGCCAGCAGAGGACAGGCCTACGAGCAGTACTTC
clone_size: NA; d_call: TRBD2; v_call: TRBV5-4; j_call: TRBJ2-7; cdr3_aa: CASSSPAGGRTSYEQYF; cdr3_nt: TGTGCCAGCAGCTCCCCGGCTGGCGGGAGGACCTCCTACGAGCAGTACTTC
clone_size: once; d_call: NA; v_call: TRBV19; j_call: TRBJ1-5; cdr3_aa: CGAGGGGNQPQHF; cdr3_nt: TGTGGCGCCGGGGGCGGGGGCAATCAGCCCCAGCATTTT
clone_size: once; d_call: NA; v_call: TRBV11-3; j_call: TRBJ2-4; cdr3_aa: CASSLVRGQAKNIQYF; cdr3_nt: TGTGCCAGCAGCTTAGTCCGCGGACAAGCCAAAAACATTCAGTACTTC
clone_size: NA; d_call: TRBD2; v_call: TRBV5-6; j_call: TRBJ2-2; cdr3_aa: CASSPWGLVRNTGELFF; cdr3_nt: TGTGCCAGCAGCCCCTGGGGACTAGTTAGAAACACCGGGGAGCTGTTTTTT
clone_size: once; d_call: TRBD1; v_call: TRBV6-1; j_call: TRBJ2-7; cdr3_aa: CASSFPGTGSEQYF; cdr3_nt: TGTGCCAGCAGCTTCCCCGGGACAGGGTCCGAGCAGTACTTC
clone_size: NA; d_call: TRBD2; v_call: TRBV5-1; j_call: TRBJ2-3; cdr3_aa: CASSPDSGLATKTQYF; cdr3_nt: TGCGCCAGCAGCCCGGACTCCGGACTAGCGACGAAAACGCAGTATTTT
clone_size: NA; d_call: NA; v_call: TRBV19; j_call: TRBJ2-3; cdr3_aa: CASSISSTWTKSTDTQYF; cdr3_nt: TGTGCCAGTAGTATATCCTCCACCTGGACTAAAAGCACAGATACGCAGTATTTT
clone_size: NA; d_call: NA; v_call: TRBV27; j_call: TRBJ1-6; cdr3_aa: CASSFNGGNSGSPLHF; cdr3_nt: TGTGCCAGCAGTTTTAACGGGGGAAATTCAGGATCACCCCTCCACTTT
clone_size: NA; d_call: TRBD1; v_call: TRBV19; j_call: TRBJ1-1; cdr3_aa: CATTDRVGKTEAFF; cdr3_nt: TGTGCCACCACGGACAGGGTAGGAAAGACTGAAGCTTTCTTT
clone_size: NA; d_call: TRBD2; v_call: TRBV4-1; j_call: TRBJ2-5; cdr3_aa: CASSQGVSGGGETQYF; cdr3_nt: TGCGCCAGCAGCCAAGGGGTGTCCGGGGGGGGAGAGACCCAGTACTTC
clone_size: NA; d_call: NA; v_call: TRBV10-3; j_call: TRBJ2-2; cdr3_aa: CAISDGVTGELFF; cdr3_nt: TGTGCCATCAGTGATGGAGTAACCGGGGAGCTGTTTTTT
clone_size: NA; d_call: NA; v_call: TRBV5-1; j_call: TRBJ2-5; cdr3_aa: CASSYRLTGTQYF; cdr3_nt: TGCGCCAGCAGCTACAGGCTGACAGGGACCCAGTACTTC
clone_size: NA; d_call: TRBD1; v_call: TRBV6-1; j_call: TRBJ1-6; cdr3_aa: CASTTGGHNSPLHF; cdr3_nt: TGTGCCAGCACCACAGGGGGCCATAATTCACCCCTCCACTTT
clone_size: NA; d_call: TRBD1; v_call: TRBV5-4; j_call: TRBJ2-5; cdr3_aa: CASSLPGQGQETQYF; cdr3_nt: TGTGCCAGCAGCCTGCCGGGACAGGGCCAAGAGACCCAGTACTTC
clone_size: NA; d_call: NA; v_call: TRBV14; j_call: TRBJ2-5; cdr3_aa: CASSQVLGRGEETQYF; cdr3_nt: TGTGCCAGCAGCCAAGTGTTGGGCAGGGGAGAAGAGACCCAGTACTTC
clone_size: NA; d_call: TRBD2; v_call: TRBV5-1; j_call: TRBJ2-1; cdr3_aa: CASSASGEQFF; cdr3_nt: TGCGCCAGCAGCGCTAGCGGTGAGCAGTTCTTC
clone_size: NA; d_call: TRBD1; v_call: TRBV30; j_call: TRBJ1-6; cdr3_aa: CAWNKRDRETSPLHF; cdr3_nt: TGTGCCTGGAATAAACGGGACAGGGAAACGTCACCCCTCCACTTT
clone_size: NA; d_call: NA; v_call: TRBV5-1; j_call: TRBJ2-5; cdr3_aa: CASQRGIQETQYF; cdr3_nt: TGCGCCAGCCAACGCGGGATCCAAGAGACCCAGTACTTC
clone_size: NA; d_call: NA; v_call: TRBV7-2; j_call: TRBJ1-1; cdr3_aa: CASSLFLATRWAFF; cdr3_nt: TGTGCCAGCAGCTTATTCTTGGCCACTAGGTGGGCTTTCTTT
clone_size: NA; d_call: NA; v_call: TRBV9; j_call: TRBJ2-1; cdr3_aa: CASNNRSYVYNEQFF; cdr3_nt: TGTGCCAGCAATAATAGGTCGTATGTATACAATGAGCAGTTCTTC
clone_size: NA; d_call: TRBD1; v_call: TRBV19; j_call: TRBJ1-4; cdr3_aa: CASGAVTGSNEKLFF; cdr3_nt: TGTGCCAGTGGGGCTGTGACAGGGTCTAATGAAAAACTGTTTTTT
clone_size: NA; d_call: NA; v_call: TRBV10-3; j_call: TRBJ1-6; cdr3_aa: CAISEWASPLHF; cdr3_nt: TGTGCCATCAGTGAATGGGCATCACCCCTCCACTTT
clone_size: NA; d_call: TRBD1; v_call: TRBV5-6; j_call: TRBJ1-5; cdr3_aa: CASSLGGQINQPQHF; cdr3_nt: TGTGCCAGCAGCTTGGGGGGACAGATTAATCAGCCCCAGCATTTT
clone_size: NA; d_call: TRBD1; v_call: TRBV30; j_call: TRBJ1-2; cdr3_aa: CAWSVSPGQLYGYTF; cdr3_nt: TGTGCCTGGAGTGTCTCCCCGGGACAGCTCTATGGCTACACCTTC
clone_size: NA; d_call: NA; v_call: TRBV7-9; j_call: TRBJ1-1; cdr3_aa: CASSLDAGMGTEAFF; cdr3_nt: TGTGCCAGCAGCTTAGACGCGGGGATGGGCACTGAAGCTTTCTTT
clone_size: NA; d_call: TRBD1; v_call: TRBV30; j_call: TRBJ2-6; cdr3_aa: CAWTGGGGANVLTF; cdr3_nt: TGTGCCTGGACAGGGGGCGGTGGGGCCAACGTCCTGACTTTC
clone_size: NA; d_call: TRBD1; v_call: TRBV30; j_call: TRBJ2-5; cdr3_aa: CAWRGTGGAETQYF; cdr3_nt: TGTGCCTGGAGGGGGACAGGGGGCGCGGAGACCCAGTACTTC
clone_size: NA; d_call: NA; v_call: TRBV15; j_call: TRBJ2-3; cdr3_aa: CATRYSGTDTQYF; cdr3_nt: TGTGCCACCCGGTACTCAGGCACAGATACGCAGTATTTT
clone_size: few; d_call: NA; v_call: TRBV6-1; j_call: TRBJ1-2; cdr3_aa: CASSLGPNNYGYTF; cdr3_nt: TGTGCCAGCAGTTTGGGACCGAACAACTATGGCTACACCTTC
clone_size: NA; d_call: TRBD2; v_call: TRBV14; j_call: TRBJ2-1; cdr3_aa: CASSQDSVWEGAYNEQFF; cdr3_nt: TGTGCCAGCAGCCAAGATAGCGTGTGGGAGGGAGCCTACAATGAGCAGTTCTTC
clone_size: NA; d_call: NA; v_call: TRBV6-5; j_call: TRBJ1-2; cdr3_aa: CASSQRQDGYTF; cdr3_nt: TGTGCCAGCAGTCAACGACAGGATGGCTACACCTTC
clone_size: once; d_call: TRBD1; v_call: TRBV14; j_call: TRBJ1-1; cdr3_aa: CASSQLGQGLWSEAFF; cdr3_nt: TGTGCCAGCAGCCAGTTGGGACAGGGGCTATGGAGTGAAGCTTTCTTT
clone_size: NA; d_call: NA; v_call: TRBV5-1; j_call: TRBJ2-1; cdr3_aa: CASSLEAVVGHNEQFF; cdr3_nt: TGCGCCAGCAGCTTGGAGGCGGTTGTGGGCCACAATGAGCAGTTCTTC
clone_size: NA; d_call: NA; v_call: TRBV5-1; j_call: TRBJ1-4; cdr3_aa: CASSPDQVEKLFF; cdr3_nt: TGCGCCAGCAGCCCAGACCAGGTTGAAAAACTGTTTTTT
clone_size: once; d_call: TRBD1; v_call: TRBV5-1; j_call: TRBJ1-1; cdr3_aa: CASSRTGDNTEAFF; cdr3_nt: TGCGCCAGCAGCAGAACAGGGGACAACACTGAAGCTTTCTTT
clone_size: NA; d_call: NA; v_call: TRBV18; j_call: TRBJ1-3; cdr3_aa: CASSPAGTSGNTIYF; cdr3_nt: TGTGCCAGCTCACCAGCAGGGACCTCTGGAAACACCATATATTTT
clone_size: NA; d_call: NA; v_call: TRBV28; j_call: TRBJ2-5; cdr3_aa: CASSLPGLETQYF; cdr3_nt: TGTGCCAGCAGTTTACCGGGGTTGGAGACCCAGTACTTC
clone_size: NA; d_call: NA; v_call: TRBV10-1; j_call: TRBJ2-5; cdr3_aa: CASSDTGETQYF; cdr3_nt: TGCGCCAGCAGTGATACTGGGGAGACCCAGTACTTC
clone_size: NA; d_call: NA; v_call: TRBV11-2; j_call: TRBJ2-2; cdr3_aa: CASSLGANTGELFF; cdr3_nt: TGTGCCAGCAGCTTAGGGGCGAACACCGGGGAGCTGTTTTTT
clone_size: NA; d_call: NA; v_call: TRBV19; j_call: TRBJ1-5; cdr3_aa: CASSKQGSTGNQPQHF; cdr3_nt: TGTGCCAGTAGTAAACAGGGAAGTACGGGCAATCAGCCCCAGCATTTT